A single sample gave rise to the 18 T cell receptor beta chains below, sequenced in a study of long-term antiretroviral therapy in people with HIV. The authors ran the immunoSEQ assay, v3.0, at survey level. Repertoires were generated with immunoSEQ multiplex PCR, while TCRdb's copy carries only in-frame clones and drops some. This table holds more than 35,000 clones, roughly 95% found once. Material: unsorted PBMCs, obtained 3.7 years after starting antiretroviral therapy. The source is a woman aged 50 to 60 with HIV.

The chain recombines TRBV30 with TRBJ1-3; D might be TRBD1 (6 bases). Trimming took 5 bases from V and 2 from J, leaving 16 bases between them. CDR1 GTSNPN and CDR2 SVGIG come from the germline V gene (reference sequence). The CDR3 contains 15 residues. CDR3 DNA: TGTGCCTGGTCCATACAGGGACGTACTGGAAACACCATATATTTT. It specifies CAWSIQGRTGNTIYF.

The gene calls are TRBV5-8 and TRBJ2-1, with 7 bases identical to TRBD1. J gave up 3 bases and V 2 bases, and 2 bases lay outside the gene matches. Germline V lookup: CDR1 SGHTS, CDR2 YDEGEE. This CDR3 is built from 14 residues. The CDR3 spells CASSFDRDYNEQFF. CDR3 sequence (DNA): TGTGCCAGCAGCTTCGACAGGGACTACAATGAGCAGTTCTTC.

The chain uses TRBV29-1 and TRBJ1-2, with 7 bases that match TRBD1. The CDR3 loop spans 13 amino acids. The germline V gene encodes CDR1 SQVTM and CDR2 ANQGSEA. With 6 bases clipped from V and 0 bases from J, the junction kept 4 bases outside the gene matches. The DNA for the CDR3 is TGCAGCGTGACAGGGCTAGCTAACTATGGCTACACCTTC. Its protein product is CSVTGLANYGYTF.

The chain uses TRBV7-2 and TRBJ2-3, with D possibly TRBD1 on 5 matching bases. Trimming shortened V by 4 bases and J by 1 base, and 15 bases separated the two germline ends. The CDR3 covers 16 residues. Germline assignment: CDR1 SGHTA and CDR2 FQGNSA. Written as DNA, the CDR3 is TGTGCCAGCAGCTCACAAAGGGGCCAAGGCACAGATACGCAGTATTTT. It is translated as CASSSQRGQGTDTQYF.

V gene TRBV5-4 combines with J gene TRBJ2-3, with D hard to call. The V end was cut by 4 bases, the J end by 2 bases, with 8 bases between. Looked up from germline, CDR1 is SGHNT and CDR2 is YYREEE (reference sequence). This CDR3 has 13 amino acids. CDR3: CASSRYYTDTQYF. The CDR3 bases are TGTGCCAGCAGCCGATATTACACAGATACGCAGTATTTT. Variable domain in full (rest from reference TRBV5-4 and TRBJ2-3): ETGVTQSPTHLIKTRGQQVTLRCSSQSGHNTVSWYQQALGQGPQFIFQYYREEENGRGNFPPRFSGLQFPNYSSELNVNALELDDSALYLCASSRYYTDTQYFGPGTRLTVL.

The chain has TRBV4-3 and TRBJ2-1, with a tentative D call TRBD1 (6 bases). V was pared by 0 bases and J by 6 bases, with 24 bases between. CDR3 size: 19 residues. Germline CDR1 and CDR2: LGHNA and YSLEER. CDR3 nucleotide sequence: TGCGCCAGCAGCCAAGATCTGGGGGCGATATTTAACCATATCAATGAGCAGTTCTTC. Translated: CASSQDLGAIFNHINEQFF.

V usage is TRBV5-8 and J usage is TRBJ1-5; D gene unclear. The germline CDR1 and CDR2 sequences are SGHTS and YDEGEE. CDR3 length: 15 residues. The ends were cut back, 0 bases at V and 0 bases at J, with 7 bases in the middle. The CDR3 bases are TGTGCCAGCAGCTTGGTCGGAGATAGCAATCAGCCCCAGCATTTT. This encodes CASSLVGDSNQPQHF.

The DNA for the CDR3 is TGTGCCAGCAGCGTAGGGGACAGGGGGTGGCAAGAGACCCAGTACTTC. Protein product: CASSVGDRGWQETQYF. This rearrangement joins TRBV9 to TRBJ2-5; TRBD1 matches at 11 bases. The CDR3 totals 16 residues. V trimming: 0 bases; J trimming: 2 bases; junction bases outside the gene matches: 3. Per the germline V gene, CDR1 is SGDLS and CDR2 is YYNGEE.

The chain links TRBV5-6 to TRBJ2-7; the D is unclear. The ends were cut back, 4 bases at V and 3 bases at J, with 5 bases in the middle. This CDR3 spans 11 amino acids. Germline lookup yields CDR1 SGHDT and CDR2 YYEEEE. CDR3: CASSADYEQYF. In DNA, the CDR3 is TGTGCCAGCAGCGCGGACTACGAGCAGTACTTC.

The V and J genes are TRBV25-1 and TRBJ2-1, with 8 bases lining up with TRBD2. Per germline, CDR1 MGHDK and CDR2 SYGVNS. The CDR3 contains 17 residues. J was trimmed by 4 bases and V by 3 bases; bases with no gene match: 11. The CDR3 is CASSDPSDGGAYNEQFF. CDR3 bases: TGTGCCAGCAGTGATCCCTCCGACGGGGGGGCTTACAATGAGCAGTTCTTC.

Notes on this clone: Additional DNA sequences in this sample encode the identical CDR3. The V gene is TRBV5-4, the J gene TRBJ1-1; D is perhaps TRBD1 (6 bases). V lost 0 bases, J lost 2 bases, and 8 bases lay in between. The CDR3 has 14 residues. Germline-derived CDR1 and CDR2 are SGHNT and YYREEE (reference sequence). CDR3 DNA sequence: TGTGCCAGCAGCTTGGGGGGACAAAACACTGAAGCTTTCTTT. Protein product: CASSLGGQNTEAFF.

The rearrangement links TRBV11-3 to TRBJ2-5; TRBD2 is a possible D gene (6 bases). Deletions cut 4 bases from V and 2 bases from J, with 17 bases between. There are 16 residues in the CDR3. Germline assignment: CDR1 SGHNT and CDR2 YENEEA. The CDR3 DNA reads TGTGCCAGCAGCTCCTCTGCCGGGGGTGATCAAGAGACCCAGTACTTC. Encoded protein: CASSSSAGGDQETQYF.

The chain couples TRBV4-1 to TRBJ2-7; 9 positions match TRBD2. With V trimmed by 0 bases and J by 4 bases, 4 bases remained unmatched. Germline assignment: CDR1 MGHRA and CDR2 YSYEKL. The CDR3 is 15 residues long. The CDR3 loop is CASSQEGTSMYEQYF. The DNA of the CDR3 is TGCGCCAGCAGCCAAGAGGGGACTAGCATGTACGAGCAGTACTTC.

On this clone itself: The junction does not match germline at one end; this may be a read error. The rearrangement uses TRBV7-9 and TRBJ2-4; 9 nucleotides align to TRBD2. The CDR3 is made up of 12 amino acids. Germline lookup yields CDR1 SEHNR and CDR2 FQNEAQ (reference sequence). The DNA of the CDR3 is TGTGCCAGCAGCTTAGGCGGGGGGGACTGCCTCTTC. It specifies CASSLGGGDCLF.

The chain couples TRBV6-1 to TRBJ2-2; the D gene could be TRBD1 or TRBD2 (5 bases each). The CDR3 has 14 amino acids. From germline, CDR1 is MNHNS and CDR2 SASEGT. CDR3 sequence (DNA): TGTGTCTCGGGGCTCGAATCCTCCACCGGGGAGCTGTTTTTT. This sequence encodes CVSGLESSTGELFF.

The J gene is TRBJ1-2, the V gene TRBV2, with TRBD1 as a possible D gene (5 bases). In germline, CDR1 is SNHLY, CDR2 FYNNEI. CDR3 length equals 14 residues. V shed 5 bases and J shed 4 bases, with 14 bases lying between them. Here the CDR3 DNA reads TGTGCCAGCAGTCCCCAGGGAGAGGGCTATGGCTACACCTTC. It is translated as CASSPQGEGYGYTF.

The V and J genes are TRBV7-6 and TRBJ2-5, with TRBD1 matching 7 bases. The V segment lost 6 bases and the J segment 9 bases; nucleotides outside the gene matches: 10. This CDR3 is 13 amino acids long. Germline CDR1 and CDR2: SGHVS and FNYEAQ. In DNA, the CDR3 is TGTGCCAGCAGTCGGAACGGACAGGCGGCCCAGTACTTC. Translating gives CASSRNGQAAQYF.

The chain carries TRBV19 and TRBJ1-2; the match to TRBD1 covers 10 bases. The CDR3 extends over 13 amino acids. From germline, CDR1 is LNHDA and CDR2 SQIVND (reference sequence). With 6 bases clipped from V and 4 bases from J, the junction kept 2 bases outside the gene matches. The CDR3 sequence is CASRWTGGYGYTF. The CDR3 DNA reads as TGTGCCAGTAGATGGACAGGGGGCTATGGCTACACCTTC.